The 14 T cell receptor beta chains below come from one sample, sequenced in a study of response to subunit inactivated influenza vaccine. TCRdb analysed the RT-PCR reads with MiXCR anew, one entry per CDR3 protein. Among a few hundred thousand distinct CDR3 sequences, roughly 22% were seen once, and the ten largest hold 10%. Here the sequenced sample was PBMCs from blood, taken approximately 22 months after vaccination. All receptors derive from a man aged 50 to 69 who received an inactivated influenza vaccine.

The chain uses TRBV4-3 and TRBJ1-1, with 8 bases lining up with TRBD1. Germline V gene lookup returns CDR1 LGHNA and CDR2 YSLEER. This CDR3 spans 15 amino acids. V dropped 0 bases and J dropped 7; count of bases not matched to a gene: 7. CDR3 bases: TGCGCCAGCAGCCAAGACCACAGGGGGACCGATGAAGCTTTCTTT. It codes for CASSQDHRGTDEAFF.

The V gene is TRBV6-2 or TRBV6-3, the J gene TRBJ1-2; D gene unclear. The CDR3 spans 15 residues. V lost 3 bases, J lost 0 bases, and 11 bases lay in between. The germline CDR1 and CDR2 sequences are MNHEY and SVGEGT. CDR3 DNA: TGTGCCAGCAGTTATTTATGGCCGTCTAACTATGGCTACACCTTC. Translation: CASSYLWPSNYGYTF.

As DNA, the CDR3 is TGTGCCAGCTCACGCACACGATATGAAGCCCAGCATTTT. This sequence encodes CASSRTRYEAQHF. The chain employs TRBV18 and TRBJ1-5, with D uncertain. Trimming left V 4 bases short and J 11 bases short, with 15 bases between. Germline V gives CDR1 KGHSH, CDR2 LQKENI. This CDR3 has 13 amino acids.

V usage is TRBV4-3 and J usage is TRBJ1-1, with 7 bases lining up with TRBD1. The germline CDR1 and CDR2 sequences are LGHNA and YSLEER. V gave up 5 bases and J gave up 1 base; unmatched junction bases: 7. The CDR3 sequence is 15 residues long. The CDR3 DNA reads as TGCGCCAGCAGCGTATCGACAGGGTCGAACACTGAAGCTTTCTTT. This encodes CASSVSTGSNTEAFF.

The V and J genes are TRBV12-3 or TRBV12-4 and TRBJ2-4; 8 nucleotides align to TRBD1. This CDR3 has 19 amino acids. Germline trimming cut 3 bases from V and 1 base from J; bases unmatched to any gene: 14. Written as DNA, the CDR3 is TGTGCCAGCAGTTTTTCGACAGGGGAAGGGTTTTGGGCCAAAAACATTCAGTACTTC. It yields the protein CASSFSTGEGFWAKNIQYF.

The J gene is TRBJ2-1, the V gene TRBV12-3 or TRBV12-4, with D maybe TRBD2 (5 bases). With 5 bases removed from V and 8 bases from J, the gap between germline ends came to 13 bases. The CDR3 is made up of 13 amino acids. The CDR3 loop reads CASSTRVWDEQFF. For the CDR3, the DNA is TGTGCCAGCAGTACTAGGGTTTGGGATGAGCAGTTCTTC.

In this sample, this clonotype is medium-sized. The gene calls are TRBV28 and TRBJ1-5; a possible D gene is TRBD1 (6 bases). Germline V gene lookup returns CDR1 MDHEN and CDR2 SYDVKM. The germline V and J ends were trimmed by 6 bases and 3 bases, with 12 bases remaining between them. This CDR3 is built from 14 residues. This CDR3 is CASRDRRFNQPQHF. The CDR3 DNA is TGTGCCAGCAGGGACAGACGGTTCAATCAGCCCCAGCATTTT.

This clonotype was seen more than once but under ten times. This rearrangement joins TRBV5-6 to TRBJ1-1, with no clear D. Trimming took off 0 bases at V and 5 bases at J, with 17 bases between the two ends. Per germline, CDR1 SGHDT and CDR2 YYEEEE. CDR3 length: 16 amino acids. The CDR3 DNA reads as TGTGCCAGCAGCTTGGTGTATATTCCGGGCGGGACTGAAGCTTTCTTT. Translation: CASSLVYIPGGTEAFF.

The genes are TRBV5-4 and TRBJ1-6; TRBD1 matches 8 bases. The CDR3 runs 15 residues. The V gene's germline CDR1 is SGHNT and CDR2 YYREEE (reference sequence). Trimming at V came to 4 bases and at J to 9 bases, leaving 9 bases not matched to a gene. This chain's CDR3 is CASSSRDRPFSPLHF. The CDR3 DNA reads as TGTGCCAGCAGCAGCCGGGACAGGCCTTTTTCACCCCTCCACTTT.

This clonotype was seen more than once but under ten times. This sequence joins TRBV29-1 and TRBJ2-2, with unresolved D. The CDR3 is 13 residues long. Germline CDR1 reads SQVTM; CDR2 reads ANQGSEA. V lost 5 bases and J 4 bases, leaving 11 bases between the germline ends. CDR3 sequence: CSVRRVATGELFF. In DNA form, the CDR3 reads TGCAGCGTTCGTAGGGTAGCCACCGGGGAGCTGTTTTTT.

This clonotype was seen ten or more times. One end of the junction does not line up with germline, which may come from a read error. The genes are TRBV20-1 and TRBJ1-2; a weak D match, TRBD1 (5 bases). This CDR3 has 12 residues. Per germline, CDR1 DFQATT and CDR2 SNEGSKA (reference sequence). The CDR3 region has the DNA TGCAGTGCTGGACTCGGGGCCGCCAGGGTTTACTTC. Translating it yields CSAGLGAARVYF.

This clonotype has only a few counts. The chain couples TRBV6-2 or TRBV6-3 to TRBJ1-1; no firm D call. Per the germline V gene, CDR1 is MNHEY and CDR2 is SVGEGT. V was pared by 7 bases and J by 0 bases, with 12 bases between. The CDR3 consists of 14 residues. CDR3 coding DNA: TGTGCCAGCAACTACGGGCGGATGAACACTGAAGCTTTCTTT. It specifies CASNYGRMNTEAFF.

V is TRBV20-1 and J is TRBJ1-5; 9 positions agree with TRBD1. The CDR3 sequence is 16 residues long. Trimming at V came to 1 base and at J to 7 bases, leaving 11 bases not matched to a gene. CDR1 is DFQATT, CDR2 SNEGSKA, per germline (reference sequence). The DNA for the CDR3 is TGCAGTGCTAGAGGCCCTCCGGGACAGGGTTCCCAGCCCCAGCATTTT. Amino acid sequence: CSARGPPGQGSQPQHF.

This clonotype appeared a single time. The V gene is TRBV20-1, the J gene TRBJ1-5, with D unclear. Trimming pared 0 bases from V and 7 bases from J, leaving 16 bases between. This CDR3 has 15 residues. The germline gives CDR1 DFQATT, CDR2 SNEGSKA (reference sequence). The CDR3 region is CSARDHGYSAQPQHF. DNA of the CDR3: TGCAGTGCTAGAGATCATGGGTACTCAGCCCAGCCCCAGCATTTT.